Below, 27 T cell receptor beta chains from the same sample are listed, as sequenced in a study of Ad26.COV2.S vaccination and SARS-CoV-2 variants. Sample treatment: some 20 received Ad26.COV2.S at low or high dose, single or two shots; about five received placebo; per-sample allocation not given. Samples analyzed were those drawn on day 63 after the first vaccine or placebo injection. Only in-frame clones appear in the TCRdb table, and some are missing; sequencing was by immunoSEQ multiplex PCR. The profile covers about 320,000 clones, with around 83% appearing a single time and approximately 2% taken by the ten largest. The specimen was peripheral blood, collected in a trial of Ad26.COV2.S vaccine versus placebo. Source of these receptors: a person aged 18-65 years who received the Ad26.COV2.S COVID-19 vaccine or a placebo.

This clone was seen once. The chain joins TRBV6-2 or TRBV6-3 to TRBJ2-2, with D maybe TRBD2 (6 bases). The CDR3 sequence is 16 residues long. Trimming took 6 bases from V and 1 from J, leaving 15 bases between them. CDR1 MNHEY and CDR2 SVGEGT come from the germline V gene. Here the CDR3 DNA reads TGTGCCAGCAGCCCCCGGACTATCTTGAACACCGGGGAGCTGTTTTTT. This translates into CASSPRTILNTGELFF.

As DNA, the CDR3 is TGTGCCAGCTCACCAGAGGGATTGGGGACCGGGGAGCTGTTTTTT. Its translation: CASSPEGLGTGELFF. The rearrangement joins TRBV18 to TRBJ2-2; a possible D gene is TRBD2 (5 bases). Trimming cost V 2 bases and J 5 bases, with 12 bases left between them. From germline, CDR1 is KGHSH and CDR2 LQKENI. The CDR3 spans 15 residues.

The genes are TRBV6-4 and TRBJ2-5; D call uncertain. CDR1 MRHNA and CDR2 SNTAGT come from the germline V gene. The CDR3 totals 15 residues. Trimming removed 0 bases at V and 1 base at J, with 9 bases between. The CDR3 DNA reads as TGTGCCAGCAGTGACTCGATGGACGGCCAAGAGACCCAGTACTTC. It yields the protein CASSDSMDGQETQYF.

The chain has TRBV6-2 or TRBV6-3 and TRBJ2-7; D is possibly TRBD2 (6 bases). The CDR3 spans 14 residues. From germline, CDR1 is MNHEY and CDR2 SVGEGT. V gave up 4 bases and J gave up 7 bases, with 17 bases separating them. CDR3 nucleotides: TGTGCCAGCAGTTCGGGACTCGAGAAAAGGGAGCAGTACTTC. Amino acids: CASSSGLEKREQYF.

The rearrangement links TRBV19 to TRBJ2-7, with D maybe TRBD1 (6 bases). The CDR3 loop spans 13 amino acids. V dropped 8 bases and J dropped 0 bases, with 11 bases sitting between them. Germline values: CDR1 LNHDA, CDR2 SQIVND (reference sequence). Here the CDR3 DNA reads TGTGCCAGTGCTGACAGGAGCTCCTACGAGCAGTACTTC. Its translation is CASADRSSYEQYF.

V gene TRBV7-2 combines with J gene TRBJ1-1; D not certain. The CDR3 loop spans 11 amino acids. V shed 6 bases and J shed 1 base, with 3 bases lying between them. Germline V gives CDR1 SGHTA, CDR2 FQGNSA. CDR3 bases: TGTGCCAGCAGTTGGAACACTGAAGCTTTCTTT. Translating gives CASSWNTEAFF.

The chain links TRBV27 to TRBJ1-1; D remains unclear. The CDR3 spans 16 residues. Germline V gives CDR1 MNHEY, CDR2 SMNVEV (reference sequence). Trimming stripped 5 bases from V and 0 bases from J, with 16 bases between. CDR3 in amino acids: CASSPAGALLNTEAFF. In DNA form, the CDR3 reads TGTGCCAGCAGTCCTGCGGGAGCCCTACTGAACACTGAAGCTTTCTTT.

The chain has TRBV6-5 and TRBJ1-2; possibly TRBD1 for D (6 bases). The V gene lost 11 bases and the J gene lost 8 bases, with 21 bases spanning the gap. The CDR3 spans 13 residues. CDR1 is MNHEY, CDR2 SVGAGI, per germline. The CDR3 is CAVQRGSLGGYTF. The CDR3 coding sequence is TGTGCCGTCCAGAGGGGGTCTCTAGGAGGCTACACCTTC.

This rearrangement joins TRBV12-1 to TRBJ2-6. TRBV12-1 is annotated as a pseudogene. CDR3 length: 15 amino acids. The CDR3 nucleotides read TGTGCCAGCAGCTTTGATGGCGCTGGGGCCAACGTCCTGACTTTC. This gives the protein CASSFDGAGANVLTF.

For this clone: The same CDR3 is also encoded by other DNA sequences in this sample. The chain employs TRBV5-6 and TRBJ2-5; 10 bases line up with TRBD2. V was pared by 5 bases and J by 4 bases, with 14 bases of the junction left unmatched. In germline, CDR1 is SGHDT, CDR2 YYEEEE. There are 17 residues in the CDR3. In DNA form, the CDR3 reads TGTGCCAGCAGTATTGGGGTAGCGGGGGGTCGGGGAGAGACCCAGTACTTC. This gives the protein CASSIGVAGGRGETQYF. Filled out from reference TRBV5-6 and TRBJ2-5, the complete variable domain reads DAGVTQSPTHLIKTRGQQVTLRCSPKSGHDTVSWYQQALGQGPQFIFQYYEEEERQRGNFPDRFSGHQFPNYSSELNVNALLLGDSALYLCASSIGVAGGRGETQYFGPGTRLLVL.

About this clone: One junction end does not reproduce the germline sequence, and a read error may be involved. The chain recombines TRBV15 with TRBJ1-6; D unclear. This CDR3 is 17 amino acids long. CDR1 LNHNV and CDR2 YYDKDF come from the germline V gene (reference sequence). The CDR3 sequence is CATSGDSKSSYNSPLHF. The CDR3 DNA sequence: TGTGCCACCAGCGGAGATTCTAAGAGCTCCTATAATTCACCCCTCCACTTT. The variable domain in full, with the rest retrieved from reference TRBV15 and TRBJ1-6, is DAMVIQNPRYQVTQFGKPVTLSCSQTLNHNVMYWYQQKSSQAPKLLFHYYDKDFNNEADTPDNFQSRRPNTSFCFLDIRSPGLGDTAMYLCATSGDSKSSYNSPLHFGNGTRLTVT.

This chain connects TRBV13 to TRBJ1-2; TRBD1 is a possible D gene (5 bases). CDR3 length: 13 amino acids. CDR1 is PRHDT and CDR2 is FYEKMQ in the germline V gene (reference sequence). V lost 4 bases and J 3 bases, leaving 9 bases between the germline ends. In DNA form, the CDR3 reads TGTGCCAGCAGCTCACAGGAACACTATGGCTACACCTTC. This translates into CASSSQEHYGYTF.

J is TRBJ1-2 and V is TRBV25-1; maybe TRBD1 (5 bases). Trimming cost V 7 bases and J 4 bases, with 19 bases left between them. Germline V gene data show CDR1 as MGHDK and CDR2 as SYGVNS. The CDR3 has 15 residues. DNA of the CDR3: TGTGCCAGCACCCCCCTAGCGGGGCGCCTCTATGGCTACACCTTC. Its protein product is CASTPLAGRLYGYTF.

The chain employs TRBV11-2 and TRBJ1-2, with TRBD1 matching 7 bases. Germline CDR1 SGHAT, CDR2 FQNNGV. The CDR3 covers 15 residues. Losses at the gene ends were 5 bases for V and 5 bases for J; bases not matched to a gene: 11. The CDR3 protein is CASSPRTGSPYGYTF. CDR3 DNA sequence: TGTGCCAGCAGCCCTCGGACAGGCTCACCTTATGGCTACACCTTC.

The chain has TRBV5-1 and TRBJ1-1, with D unresolved. This CDR3 contains 14 residues. V lost 4 bases to trimming and J lost 5 bases, with 15 bases between them. Germline V gene sequence: CDR1 SGHRS, CDR2 YFSETQ. The CDR3 region is CASSPGGGETEAFF. CDR3 coding DNA: TGCGCCAGCAGCCCCGGAGGCGGGGAGACTGAAGCTTTCTTT.

This chain joins TRBV18 and TRBJ2-1; the D gene is possibly TRBD1 (6 bases). The length of the CDR3 is 15 residues. Trimming took 3 bases from V and 4 from J, leaving 13 bases between them. Germline V gives CDR1 KGHSH, CDR2 LQKENI. The CDR3 here is CASSPQTGVYNEQFF. CDR3 DNA: TGTGCCAGCTCACCGCAGACAGGAGTATACAATGAGCAGTTCTTC. The variable domain in full, with the rest retrieved from reference TRBV18 and TRBJ2-1, is NAGVMQNPRHLVRRRGQEARLRCSPMKGHSHVYWYRQLPEEGLKFMVYLQKENIIDESGMPKERFSAEFPKEGPSILRIQQVVRGDSAAYFCASSPQTGVYNEQFFGPGTRLTVL.

V usage is TRBV30 and J usage is TRBJ1-1; D unclear. Germline CDR1 GTSNPN, CDR2 SVGIG (reference sequence). The ends were cut back, 0 bases at V and 1 base at J, with 6 bases in the middle. CDR3 length: 13 residues. In nucleotides, the CDR3 is TGTGCCTGGAGTGTATTTAGGAACACTGAAGCTTTCTTT. It encodes CAWSVFRNTEAFF.

This chain links TRBV14 with TRBJ1-3; D gene uncertain. The CDR3 totals 19 residues. V was pared by 0 bases and J by 0 bases, with 18 bases between. Looked up from germline, CDR1 is SGHDN and CDR2 is FVKESK. CDR3 residues: CASSQEVIYSRTSGNTIYF. DNA of the CDR3: TGTGCCAGCAGCCAAGAGGTTATATACAGCAGAACCTCTGGAAACACCATATATTTT.

This chain joins TRBV11-3 and TRBJ1-5; TRBD1 aligns across 9 bases. Germline assignment: CDR1 SGHNT and CDR2 YENEEA. This CDR3 comprises 17 residues. Trimming at V came to 2 bases and at J to 4 bases, leaving 9 bases not matched to a gene. CDR3 bases: TGTGCCAGCAGCTTAAGAGGGCACAGGGGGCCAAATCAGCCCCAGCATTTT. Its protein product is CASSLRGHRGPNQPQHF.

This clone was seen more than once but under ten times. The gene calls are TRBV6-5 and TRBJ1-2; D remains ambiguous. Per the germline V gene, CDR1 is MNHEY and CDR2 is SVGAGI. V lost 4 bases, J lost 8 bases, and 14 bases lay in between. The CDR3 has 13 amino acids. CDR3 sequence: CASSSDPREGYTF. The CDR3 nucleotides are TGTGCCAGCAGTTCGGACCCCCGGGAGGGCTACACCTTC.

The chain joins TRBV30 to TRBJ1-1; no firm D call. Looked up from germline, CDR1 is GTSNPN and CDR2 is SVGIG (reference sequence). CDR3 length: 13 amino acids. Trimming removed 0 bases at V and 7 bases at J, with 12 bases between. The CDR3 reads CAWSVQLGGEAFF. Written as DNA, the CDR3 is TGTGCCTGGAGTGTACAGTTGGGAGGTGAAGCTTTCTTT.

Only one count was recorded for this clone. V usage is TRBV5-1 and J usage is TRBJ2-7; TRBD1 matches 9 bases. V dropped 4 bases and J dropped 1; count of bases not matched to a gene: 3. Germline CDR1 SGHRS, CDR2 YFSETQ. CDR3 size: 14 residues. As DNA, the CDR3 is TGCGCCAGCAGCCGGGACAGGGATTCCTACGAGCAGTACTTC. This codes for CASSRDRDSYEQYF.

The genes are TRBV7-2 and TRBJ2-1; D might be TRBD1 or TRBD2, each matching 5 bases. The V end was cut by 3 bases, the J end by 7 bases, with 13 bases between. Looked up from germline, CDR1 is SGHTA and CDR2 is FQGNSA. CDR3 length equals 14 residues. CDR3 loop: CASSLGERLNEQFF. DNA of the CDR3: TGTGCCAGCAGCTTGGGGGAGAGGTTGAATGAGCAGTTCTTC.

The gene calls are TRBV5-1 and TRBJ2-2; possibly TRBD2 for D (5 bases). Germline V gene lookup returns CDR1 SGHRS and CDR2 YFSETQ. V shed 0 bases and J shed 4 bases, with 13 bases lying between them. CDR3 length: 16 amino acids. CDR3 residues: CASSLAGSAGTGELFF. The CDR3 bases are TGCGCCAGCAGCTTGGCTGGTAGCGCGGGCACCGGGGAGCTGTTTTTT.

The genes are TRBV30 and TRBJ1-2; unclear D gene. V was cut by 0 bases and J by 1 base, with 9 bases left in between. The CDR3 length is 14 residues. Per germline, CDR1 GTSNPN and CDR2 SVGIG (reference sequence). CDR3 DNA: TGTGCCTGGAGTGTACGTAGGGTTAACTATGGCTACACCTTC. Its translation is CAWSVRRVNYGYTF.

The chain employs TRBV7-3 and TRBJ1-6; 9 bases fit TRBD1. The CDR3 has 16 residues. From germline, CDR1 is SGHTA and CDR2 FQGTGA. V dropped 5 bases and J dropped 6; count of bases not matched to a gene: 8. CDR3 DNA sequence: TGTGCCAGCAGCATACAGGGGGCAGGGAGTAATTCACCCCTCCACTTT. The encoded protein is CASSIQGAGSNSPLHF. Full variable domain (outside the CDR3, taken from reference TRBV7-3 and TRBJ1-6): GAGVSQTPSNKVTEKGKYVELRCDPISGHTALYWYRQSLGQGPEFLIYFQGTGAADDSGLPNDRFFAVRPEGSVSTLKIQRTERGDSAVYLCASSIQGAGSNSPLHFGNGTRLTVT.

The V gene is TRBV30, the J gene TRBJ1-2, with D perhaps TRBD1 (5 bases). This CDR3 has 14 amino acids. From germline, CDR1 is GTSNPN and CDR2 SVGIG (reference sequence). Trimming took off 5 bases at V and 4 bases at J, with 17 bases between the two ends. The DNA of the CDR3 is TGTGCCTGGGAGGGTGACAAGGGACGCTATGGCTACACCTTC. Residues: CAWEGDKGRYGYTF.